This T cell receptor (beta chain) was sequenced during a study of control samples from healthy donors and cancer patients. Method: immunoSEQ multiplex PCR; TCRdb's copy keeps in-frame clones and lacks some. Of about 120,000 clones in the sample, more than 70% are singletons; the top ten hold less than 3.5%. CDR3 size: 14 residues. Germline CDR1 MRHNA, CDR2 SNTAGT. Trimming took off 4 bases at V and 2 bases at J, with 12 bases between the two ends. This TCR came from a man aged 40-49 years in good health. J is TRBJ2-7 and V is TRBV6-4; no firm D call. Material: blood. In nucleotides, the CDR3 is TGTGCCAGCAGTGTGGAGTCTGGAGCCTACGAGCAGTACTTC. Translating gives CASSVESGAYEQYF.